One T cell receptor beta chain is described in this entry. Germline CDR1 is SGDLS and CDR2 is YYNGEE. The CDR3 extends over 15 amino acids. The V and J ends lost 4 bases and 6 bases respectively, with 17 bases between them. The authors extracted at least 6 micrograms of total RNA per sample. These data originate in a study of blood T cells in healthy people across ages. A second PCR of roughly 7 to 11 cycles used a sample-barcoded 5' primer and a J-beta primer mix. A 12-random-nucleotide template-switch adaptor tagged each cDNA molecule. Paired-end reads containing CDR3 totaled no fewer than 2.5 million for each sample. MiXCR, applied by TCRdb to the 5' RACE reads, yields one record per CDR3 protein. The data show about 680,000 distinct CDR3 sequences, 45% to 50% seen once.

Sequenced material: blood. V usage is TRBV9 and J usage is TRBJ1-5; tentatively, D is TRBD1 (5 bases). The receptor was derived from a woman aged 55-69 years in good health. The CDR3 bases are TGTGCCAGCAGCCCAGGGAACGGCAACGGTCAGCCCCAGCATTTT. It specifies CASSPGNGNGQPQHF. The full variable domain, rest sourced from reference TRBV9 and TRBJ1-5, is DSGVTQTPKHLITATGQRVTLRCSPRSGDLSVYWYQQSLDQGLQFLIQYYNGEERAKGNILERFSAQQFPDLHSELNLSSLELGDSALYFCASSPGNGNGQPQHFGDGTRLSIL.